This T cell receptor (beta chain) was profiled in a study of blood T cell repertoires in COVID-19. Study background: The United States, Italy and Spain were the sources of the acute and convalescent COVID-19 samples.

Only in-frame clones appear in the TCRdb table, and some are missing; sequencing was by immunoSEQ multiplex PCR. The table includes some 530,000 clones, about 88% detected once. The CDR3 is 16 residues long. Trimming removed 1 base at V and 0 bases at J, with 10 bases between. The germline V gene has CDR1 LGHDT and CDR2 YNNKEL (reference sequence). The participants were between about 18 and 90 years old and came from about two dozen US areas. This chain joins TRBV3-1 (or the pseudogene TRBV3-2) and TRBJ1-3; the D gene is possibly TRBD1 (6 bases). Sequenced material: PBMCs or T cells enriched from blood (not recorded which). The clonotype was recovered from a woman aged 60-70 years who had recovered from COVID-19. CDR3 protein: CASSQVGDNSGNTIYF. The CDR3 nucleotides read TGTGCCAGCAGCCAAGTAGGGGACAACTCTGGAAACACCATATATTTT.